The sequence of this TCR beta chain was determined in a study of T cells in Graves' hyperthyroidism and ophthalmopathy. Amplified TCR beta CDR3 regions came from RNA transcripts. The HTBI set primed first-round TCR CDR3 RT-PCR. MiXCR was run by TCRdb on the multiplex PCR reads, yielding one entry per CDR3 protein. Of hundreds of thousands of distinct CDR3 sequences listed, 20% are singletons. Points from the study as a whole: Within blood appeared most thyroid clonotypes that had expanded above 0.001. Model output signaled ophthalmopathy a median 6.5 months ahead of onset.

This clonotype has ten or more counts. What it recognizes is unknown. This CDR3 comprises 13 residues. V was pared by 6 bases and J by 4 bases, with 13 bases between. Investigators excluded patients with uncontrolled infection, other autoimmune disease, pregnancy or lactation. Diagnoses were established using clinical symptoms, serum thyroxine and TRAb, thyroid ultrasound and orbital computed tomography. This clonotype originated in a man aged 35 to 55 with Graves' ophthalmopathy. The sample consisted of blood. The rearrangement uses TRBV12-3 or TRBV12-4 and TRBJ2-7, with D possibly TRBD1 on 5 matching bases. CDR3 protein: CASRTSGLYEQYF. Written as DNA, the CDR3 is TGTGCCAGCAGAACTTCAGGGCTATACGAGCAGTACTTC.